A single sample is the source of the 5 T cell receptor beta chains below, sequenced in a study of blood T cell repertoires in COVID-19. The table came from immunoSEQ multiplex PCR; TCRdb's copy has only in-frame clones and leaves some out. Altogether over 150,000 clones are present, around 80% being singletons, with the ten largest covering around 6.7%. Sequenced: peripheral blood. These receptors came from a woman aged 40 to 49 with COVID-19, enrolled during active disease.

This chain's CDR3 is CASSYSNGRSYEQYF. CDR3 DNA: TGTGCCAGCAGTTACTCGAACGGGAGAAGCTACGAGCAGTACTTC. V usage is TRBV6-5 and J usage is TRBJ2-7; perhaps TRBD2 as D (6 bases). Looked up from germline, CDR1 is MNHEY and CDR2 is SVGAGI. The CDR3 is made up of 15 amino acids. The V end was cut by 0 bases, the J end by 3 bases, with 12 bases between.

Turning to this clone: The junction departs from germline at one end; a sequencing error may be responsible. The V call is TRBV29-1, the J call TRBJ2-2; D is perhaps TRBD2 (5 bases). This CDR3 has 14 amino acids. Per the germline V gene, CDR1 is SQVTM and CDR2 is ANQGSEA. Here the CDR3 reads CSVAGSSNTGELFF. In nucleotides, the CDR3 is TGCAGCGTTGCTGGGAGCTCGAATACCGGGGAGCTGTTTTTT.

V and J are TRBV5-1 and TRBJ2-1, with TRBD2 matching over 8 bases. Losses at the gene ends were 0 bases for V and 4 bases for J; bases not matched to a gene: 12. The germline gives CDR1 SGHRS, CDR2 YFSETQ. The CDR3 spans 18 residues. CDR3 residues: CASSLGLAGGGTYNEQFF. The CDR3 DNA follows: TGCGCCAGCAGCTTGGGGCTAGCGGGTGGGGGGACATACAATGAGCAGTTCTTC.

The chain carries TRBV28 and TRBJ2-5; 7 bases line up with TRBD2. Germline values: CDR1 MDHEN, CDR2 SYDVKM. This CDR3 region has 14 residues. The trim removed 10 bases at V and 2 bases at J, leaving 10 bases unmatched. CDR3 sequence (DNA): TGTGCCATTGCACGGGAGGCCCCTCAAGAGACCCAGTACTTC. This gives the protein CAIAREAPQETQYF.

The gene calls are TRBV10-1 and TRBJ2-3, with D maybe TRBD1 (5 bases). The ends were cut back, 6 bases at V and 1 base at J, with 8 bases in the middle. Germline V gene lookup returns CDR1 WNHNN and CDR2 SYGVQD (reference sequence). The CDR3 is 13 residues long. The CDR3, as DNA: TGCGCCAGCAGCAGGGAAGGCACAGATACGCAGTATTTT. Its translation: CASSREGTDTQYF.